The 11 T cell receptor beta chains given below trace back to one sample, sequenced in a study of blood T cell repertoires in COVID-19 (dated by TCRdb to 2020 to 2022). The library was obtained by the immunoSEQ multiplex PCR assay. Held by TCRdb, this immuneACCESS table contains in-frame sequences only and omits some clones. Under half of the omission traces to an unresolved V gene where checked; the cause of the rest is unknown. For this sample there are tens of thousands of clones; around 80% appear just once. Approximately 20% of the sample lies in the top ten. The sequencing input was peripheral blood. The receptors were sampled from a human donor in a cohort sampled during active COVID-19.

V and J are TRBV4-1 and TRBJ2-7; 7 nucleotides align to TRBD1. Germline CDR1 and CDR2: MGHRA and YSYEKL. The CDR3 is 14 residues long. J was trimmed by 11 bases and V by 4 bases; bases with no gene match: 14. The CDR3 sequence is CASSPLREGTVKYF. CDR3 in DNA: TGCGCCAGCAGCCCTCTGCGCGAGGGGACAGTGAAGTACTTC.

V usage is TRBV7-9 and J usage is TRBJ2-7; the D is unclear. CDR1 and CDR2 (germline): SEHNR, FQNEAQ (reference sequence). Trimming cost V 3 bases and J 5 bases, with 8 bases left between them. The CDR3 has 12 residues. The CDR3 is CASSFSPDEQYF. The CDR3 DNA reads as TGTGCCAGCAGCTTTTCCCCCGACGAGCAGTACTTC.

The V and J genes are TRBV29-1 and TRBJ2-5, with D tentatively TRBD2 (6 bases). Germline V CDR1 and CDR2: SQVTM, ANQGSEA. This CDR3 region has 11 residues. The CDR3 nucleotides read TGCACCACCCGGGAGTCAGAGACCCAGTACTTC. It codes for CTTRESETQYF.

The V gene is TRBV11-2, the J gene TRBJ2-4; no clear D gene. This CDR3 has 17 residues. The V gene lost 5 bases and the J gene lost 0 bases, with 17 bases spanning the gap. Germline V gene data show CDR1 as SGHAT and CDR2 as FQNNGV. Here the CDR3 reads CASSVTDGARAKNIQYF. CDR3 DNA sequence: TGTGCCAGCAGCGTAACCGATGGAGCTCGAGCCAAAAACATTCAGTACTTC.

The CDR3 protein is CASSPRQGSTDTQYF. CDR3 nucleotide sequence: TGCGCCAGCAGCCCCAGACAGGGAAGCACAGATACGCAGTATTTT. The chain couples TRBV5-1 to TRBJ2-3, with 7 bases identical to TRBD1. CDR3 size: 15 residues. The J segment lost 0 bases and the V segment lost 4 bases, leaving 5 bases of the junction unmatched. Per germline, CDR1 SGHRS and CDR2 YFSETQ.

This chain uses TRBV6-2 or TRBV6-3 with TRBJ2-1, with D uncertain. Per the germline V gene, CDR1 is MNHEY and CDR2 is SVGEGT. Deletions cut 6 bases from V and 7 bases from J, with 7 bases between. The CDR3 consists of 11 residues. The CDR3: CASSPMNEQFF. The CDR3, as DNA: TGTGCCAGCAGCCCCATGAATGAGCAGTTCTTC.

This clone turned up a few times. The chain joins TRBV5-1 to TRBJ2-5, with D maybe TRBD2 (6 bases). Trimming cost V 0 bases and J 5 bases, with 17 bases left between them. Germline CDR1 is SGHRS and CDR2 is YFSETQ. The CDR3 has 16 residues. CDR3 nucleotides: TGCGCCAGCAGCTTGGCCGGGAGTCTCCAGACCGAGACCCAGTACTTC. This codes for CASSLAGSLQTETQYF.

The chain carries TRBV19 and TRBJ1-5; D possibly corresponds to TRBD1 (6 bases). V was pared by 5 bases and J by 4 bases, with 15 bases between. Germline loops: CDR1 LNHDA, CDR2 SQIVND (reference sequence). The CDR3 is made up of 15 amino acids. In DNA form, the CDR3 reads TGTGCCAGTAGTCCGTCCCGGCAGGGGAATCAGCCCCAGCATTTT. Its translation: CASSPSRQGNQPQHF.

This clone was counted once. The DNA for the CDR3 is TGTGCCACCAGTCAACAGGGGAACACTGAAGCTTTCTTT. This encodes CATSQQGNTEAFF. The rearrangement joins TRBV24-1 to TRBJ1-1; TRBD1 might be the D (6 bases). The germline V gene encodes CDR1 KGHDR and CDR2 SFDVKD. V was clipped by 6 bases and J by 1 base, with 8 bases between them. The CDR3 is made up of 13 amino acids.

This rearrangement joins TRBV19 to TRBJ2-2; 14 bases are shared with TRBD2. The length of the CDR3 is 19 residues. The junction had 13 bases not matched to a gene; V was cut back by 6 bases and J by 4 bases. The V gene's germline CDR1 is LNHDA and CDR2 SQIVND (reference sequence). CDR3 loop: CASSSGTSGRGRGTGELFF. The CDR3 bases are TGTGCCAGTAGCTCCGGGACTAGCGGGAGAGGTAGGGGCACCGGGGAGCTGTTTTTT. The full variable domain, its missing parts supplied by reference TRBV19 and TRBJ2-2, is DGGITQSPKYLFRKEGQNVTLSCEQNLNHDAMYWYRQDPGQGLRLIYYSQIVNDFQKGDIAEGYSVSREKKESFPLTVTSAQKNPTAFYLCASSSGTSGRGRGTGELFFGEGSRLTVL.

V gene TRBV3-1 (or the pseudogene TRBV3-2) combines with J gene TRBJ2-4; tentatively, D is TRBD1 (6 bases). The CDR3 consists of 14 residues. V lost 0 bases, J lost 9 bases, and 12 bases lay in between. In germline, CDR1 is LGHDT, CDR2 YNNKEL (reference sequence). CDR3 protein: CASSQDRQGRIQYF. CDR3 coding DNA: TGTGCCAGCAGCCAAGATCGCCAGGGGCGCATTCAGTACTTC.